This record covers a single TCR beta chain. Antigen specificity is unknown. The data were taken from a study of post-analysis software for immune sequencing data. Study-wide context: The courses of disease that were included comprised relapsing-remitting, secondary progressive and progressive-relapsing multiple sclerosis. Findings and caveats of the study: Strong same-batch co-clustering of samples appeared with F measure clustering. The study found TRBV5-6, TRBV5-1 and TRBV20-1 among five or six TRBV segments more frequent in patients than controls.

Per the germline V gene, CDR1 is KGHDR and CDR2 is SFDVKD. The CDR3 sequence is 15 residues long. Tagging with unique molecular identifiers was a feature of the TCR beta cDNA libraries. TCRdb processed the PCR reads anew with MiXCR; each CDR3 protein has one entry. The sample lists almost 700,000 distinct CDR3 sequences, 59% occurring once. The chain carries TRBV24-1 and TRBJ2-5; D not certain. The J call is in doubt because the DNA end fits TRBJ2-7 better. The sequence derives from a girl aged 2 to 10 with multiple sclerosis. Sequences were obtained from blood. DNA for the CDR3: TGTGCCACCAGTGATTTGAACAGTCCAGACTACGAGCAGTACTTC. Translated: CATSDLNSPDYEQYF.